This passage covers 24 T cell receptor beta chains from one sample sequenced in a study of cytotoxic CD8 clonotypes in ibrutinib-treated CLL. Generated by immunoSEQ multiplex PCR, the TCRdb table keeps only in-frame clones and is missing some. This sample has roughly 250,000 clones, with about three quarters found just once. The sample in question was PBMCs, obtained after 24 months of ibrutinib treatment. The source of these receptors is a human donor with chronic lymphocytic leukemia.

The chain couples TRBV28 to TRBJ1-2, with no clear D. Germline CDR1 is MDHEN and CDR2 is SYDVKM. The CDR3 runs to 13 residues. Trimming took off 3 bases at V and 8 bases at J, with 13 bases between the two ends. The CDR3 loop is CASSFGFLTGYTF. The DNA for the CDR3 is TGTGCCAGCAGTTTCGGCTTTCTGACGGGCTACACCTTC.

This clone was counted between two and nine times. V usage is TRBV2 and J usage is TRBJ1-2; 7 bases align to TRBD1. CDR3 length: 13 residues. Per the germline V gene, CDR1 is SNHLY and CDR2 is FYNNEI. V was pared by 6 bases and J by 11 bases, with 12 bases of the junction left unmatched. CDR3 region: CASRHRGNSGYTF. The DNA of the CDR3 is TGTGCCAGCAGGCACAGGGGTAATAGTGGGTACACCTTC.

The gene calls are TRBV6-6 and TRBJ1-5; a possible D gene is TRBD1 (5 bases). Germline CDR1 MNHNY, CDR2 SVGAGI (reference sequence). The CDR3 totals 14 residues. V lost 10 bases to trimming and J lost 9 bases, with 22 bases between them. The CDR3 coding sequence is TGTGCCACGGAGACAGAAGGTCCCGGTTGGCCCCAGCATTTT. Its protein is CATETEGPGWPQHF.

The chain links TRBV5-1 to TRBJ2-3, with unresolved D. Trimming stripped 1 base from V and 2 bases from J, with 8 bases between. This CDR3 has 14 amino acids. Germline lookup yields CDR1 SGHRS and CDR2 YFSETQ. The CDR3 nucleotides are TGCGCCAGCAGCTTGTCAGGCCCCACAGATACGCAGTATTTT. It is translated as CASSLSGPTDTQYF.

V usage is TRBV5-1 and J usage is TRBJ2-2, with D uncertain. The length of the CDR3 is 14 residues. CDR1 is SGHRS and CDR2 is YFSETQ in the germline V gene. The ends were cut back, 4 bases at V and 2 bases at J, with 9 bases in the middle. The CDR3 nucleotides are TGCGCCAGCAGCCCCAACATTAACACCGGGGAGCTGTTTTTT. Amino acids: CASSPNINTGELFF.

The V call is TRBV6-6, the J call TRBJ2-1; possibly TRBD1 for D (6 bases). The germline V gene encodes CDR1 MNHNY and CDR2 SVGAGI (reference sequence). CDR3 length equals 16 residues. V lost 5 bases, J lost 0 bases, and 14 bases lay in between. As DNA, the CDR3 is TGTGCCAGCAGTACCATACAGGGACGCTCCTACAATGAGCAGTTCTTC. Encoded protein: CASSTIQGRSYNEQFF.

The chain combines TRBV9 with TRBJ1-2, with TRBD1 as a possible D gene (5 bases). V shed 2 bases and J shed 6 bases, with 14 bases lying between them. This CDR3 region has 14 residues. CDR1 is SGDLS and CDR2 is YYNGEE in the germline V gene. Here the CDR3 DNA reads TGTGCCAGCAGCGTTCGTCCGGGACGGGATGGCTACACCTTC. Protein product: CASSVRPGRDGYTF. The whole variable domain, filled in from reference TRBV9 and TRBJ1-2, reads DSGVTQTPKHLITATGQRVTLRCSPRSGDLSVYWYQQSLDQGLQFLIQYYNGEERAKGNILERFSAQQFPDLHSELNLSSLELGDSALYFCASSVRPGRDGYTFGSGTRLTVV.

The genes are TRBV28 and TRBJ1-1; D gene unclear. CDR1 and CDR2 from the germline V gene are MDHEN and SYDVKM. Trimming took off 10 bases at V and 2 bases at J, with 8 bases between the two ends. CDR3 length equals 11 residues. The CDR3 protein is CATLTNTEAFF. The DNA of the CDR3 is TGTGCCACACTAACTAACACTGAAGCTTTCTTT. Full variable domain (remainder filled in from reference TRBV28 and TRBJ1-1): DVKVTQSSRYLVKRTGEKVFLECVQDMDHENMFWYRQDPGLGLRLIYFSYDVKMKEKGDIPEGYSVSREKKERFSLILESASTNQTSMYLCATLTNTEAFFGQGTRLTVV.

The chain employs TRBV7-9 and TRBJ2-4, with D perhaps matching TRBD2 (5 bases). Trimming removed 0 bases at V and 9 bases at J, with 12 bases between. Per germline, CDR1 SEHNR and CDR2 FQNEAQ (reference sequence). This CDR3 contains 14 residues. CDR3 nucleotide sequence: TGTGCCAGCAGCTTAGCATCCGGGGTGGGCATTCAGTACTTC. Translated, it gives CASSLASGVGIQYF.

This clone was seen only a few times. The chain carries TRBV27 and TRBJ2-2; D not resolved. Germline loops: CDR1 MNHEY, CDR2 SMNVEV (reference sequence). The V gene lost 8 bases and the J gene lost 8 bases, with 18 bases spanning the gap. The CDR3 extends over 14 amino acids. The CDR3 DNA sequence: TGTGCCAGCGCCGGTTGGGGAATGGATGGGGAGCTGTTTTTT. Its protein is CASAGWGMDGELFF.

In this sample, this clone turned up a few times. The CDR3 loop is CASSSKGELEEAFF. In DNA form, the CDR3 reads TGTGCCAGCAGCTCGAAAGGGGAACTTGAGGAAGCTTTCTTT. The V and J genes are TRBV5-4 and TRBJ1-1; TRBD1 might be the D (5 bases). CDR1 and CDR2 from the germline V gene are SGHNT and YYREEE (reference sequence). Between the trimmed V and J ends, which lost 3 bases and 8 bases, there was a span of 17 bases. This CDR3 is 14 amino acids long.

The V call is TRBV1, the J call TRBJ2-5; the DNA was not used to check the table's D call, TRBD2. TRBV1 constitutes a pseudogene. The CDR3 length is 14 residues. The DNA of the CDR3 is TGCACCAGCAGCCAGGGACTGGACTTTGAGACCCAGTACTTC. Translating gives CTSSQGLDFETQYF.

CDR3 loop: CASSYSPTSGDEQYF. The CDR3 DNA reads TGTGCCAGCAGTTACTCTCCGACTTCAGGTGACGAGCAGTACTTC. This chain links TRBV6-6 with TRBJ2-7; D not resolved. V gave up 0 bases and J gave up 5 bases, with 14 bases separating them. The CDR3 length is 15 residues. CDR1 and CDR2 from the germline V gene are MNHNY and SVGAGI (reference sequence).

V and J are TRBV7-2 and TRBJ2-7; D unresolved. CDR3 length: 14 residues. V lost 0 bases, J lost 4 bases, and 10 bases lay in between. Germline CDR1 SGHTA, CDR2 FQGNSA. CDR3 loop: CASSLASVPYEQYF. CDR3 nucleotides: TGTGCCAGCAGCTTAGCCAGCGTACCGTACGAGCAGTACTTC.

This clone has a single count. The genes are TRBV27 and TRBJ1-2; D is unresolved. This CDR3 contains 13 residues. In germline, CDR1 is MNHEY, CDR2 SMNVEV (reference sequence). V lost 2 bases to trimming and J lost 8 bases, with 12 bases between them. CDR3 coding DNA: TGTGCCAGCAGTTTAGAACGGGCTAGGGGCTACACCTTC. Protein: CASSLERARGYTF.

The rearrangement joins TRBV29-1 to TRBJ2-2; 14 bases match TRBD2. The CDR3 is 16 amino acids. V was clipped by 6 bases and J by 2 bases; unmatched bases: 5. Germline assignment: CDR1 SQVTM and CDR2 ANQGSEA. The DNA for the CDR3 is TGCAGCGTCTCTGGACTAGCGGGAGGAAACACCGGGGAGCTGTTTTTT. Residues: CSVSGLAGGNTGELFF.

The chain joins TRBV9 to TRBJ2-1; 13 positions match TRBD2. Unmatched junction bases numbered 4, after V lost 4 bases and J lost 6 bases. The CDR3 length is 15 residues. Germline CDR1 SGDLS, CDR2 YYNGEE. Written as DNA, the CDR3 is TGTGCCAGCAGCCCGGGACTAGCGGGAAGCAATGAGCAGTTCTTC. This sequence encodes CASSPGLAGSNEQFF.

This rearrangement joins TRBV2 to TRBJ2-7, with 8 positions matching TRBD1. The CDR3 sequence is 13 residues long. Germline CDR1 SNHLY, CDR2 FYNNEI. Losses at the gene ends were 8 bases for V and 2 bases for J; bases not matched to a gene: 5. Here the CDR3 reads CASDWDRTYEQYF. The DNA of the CDR3 is TGTGCCAGCGACTGGGACAGGACCTACGAGCAGTACTTC.

The V and J genes are TRBV6-5 and TRBJ1-2, with no clear D. Germline V CDR1 and CDR2: MNHEY, SVGAGI. The CDR3 loop spans 13 amino acids. V was trimmed by 5 bases and J by 4 bases, leaving 11 bases between them. CDR3 in DNA: TGTGCCAGCAGTCCTCAGGACGTCTATGGCTACACCTTC. Protein product: CASSPQDVYGYTF.

The chain combines TRBV7-2 with TRBJ2-5; tentative D call: TRBD1 (6 bases). Germline lookup yields CDR1 SGHTA and CDR2 FQGNSA. The CDR3 is 15 residues long. V lost 0 bases, J lost 5 bases, and 13 bases lay in between. CDR3 sequence: CASSLAMARGETQYF. CDR3 in DNA: TGTGCCAGCAGCTTAGCCATGGCTAGGGGGGAGACCCAGTACTTC.

The V gene is TRBV5-1, the J gene TRBJ2-7; D is unresolved. The ends were cut back, 0 bases at V and 0 bases at J, with 7 bases in the middle. The CDR3 consists of 14 residues. Germline-derived CDR1 and CDR2 are SGHRS and YFSETQ. The CDR3 protein is CASSLEAVSYEQYF. For the CDR3, the DNA is TGCGCCAGCAGCTTGGAGGCGGTCTCCTACGAGCAGTACTTC.

The chain is built from TRBV19 and TRBJ2-7; weak D call: TRBD1 (5 bases). The CDR3 extends over 13 amino acids. Germline CDR1 LNHDA, CDR2 SQIVND (reference sequence). Trimming took 3 bases from V and 4 from J, leaving 10 bases between them. The CDR3 loop is CASSIATEYEQYF. CDR3 DNA: TGTGCCAGTAGTATCGCGACAGAATACGAGCAGTACTTC.

The chain has TRBV4-1 and TRBJ2-2; D is ambiguous. Germline CDR1 is MGHRA and CDR2 is YSYEKL. V lost 0 bases and J lost 0, with 8 bases in between. The CDR3 totals 16 residues. The CDR3 nucleotides read TGCGCCAGCAGCCAAGAAGGGCAGTCGAACACCGGGGAGCTGTTTTTT. Translation: CASSQEGQSNTGELFF.

The rearrangement links TRBV29-1 to TRBJ2-7; TRBD1 matches 10 bases. Germline CDR1 is SQVTM and CDR2 is ANQGSEA. The CDR3 sequence is 13 residues long. V dropped 5 bases and J dropped 2; count of bases not matched to a gene: 3. The CDR3 sequence is CSVRGQGAYEQYF. CDR3 in DNA: TGCAGCGTTCGAGGACAGGGGGCCTACGAGCAGTACTTC.